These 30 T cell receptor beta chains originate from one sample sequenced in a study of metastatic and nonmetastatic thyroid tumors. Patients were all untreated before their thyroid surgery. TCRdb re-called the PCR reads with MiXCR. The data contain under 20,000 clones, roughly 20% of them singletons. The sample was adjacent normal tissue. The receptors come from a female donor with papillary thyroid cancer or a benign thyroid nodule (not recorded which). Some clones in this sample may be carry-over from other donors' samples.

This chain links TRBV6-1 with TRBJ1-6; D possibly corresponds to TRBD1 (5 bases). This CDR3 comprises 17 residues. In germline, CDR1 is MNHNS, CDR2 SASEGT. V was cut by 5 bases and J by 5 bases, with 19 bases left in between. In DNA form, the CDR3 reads TGTGCCAGCAGTCCGGCAGGGATTGATAGGAATAATTCACCCCTCCACTTT. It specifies CASSPAGIDRNNSPLHF.

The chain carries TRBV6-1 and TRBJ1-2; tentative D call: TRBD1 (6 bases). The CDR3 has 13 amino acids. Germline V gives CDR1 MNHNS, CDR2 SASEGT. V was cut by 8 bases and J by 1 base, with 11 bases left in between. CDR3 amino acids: CASQQGFNYGYTF. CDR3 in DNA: TGTGCCAGCCAACAGGGTTTTAACTATGGCTACACCTTC.

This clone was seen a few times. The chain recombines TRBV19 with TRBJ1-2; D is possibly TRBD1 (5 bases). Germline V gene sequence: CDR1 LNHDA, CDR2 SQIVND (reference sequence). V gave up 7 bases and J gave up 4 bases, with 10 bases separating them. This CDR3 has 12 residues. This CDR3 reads CASKGPVYGYTF. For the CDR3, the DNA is TGTGCCAGTAAGGGACCCGTCTATGGCTACACCTTC.

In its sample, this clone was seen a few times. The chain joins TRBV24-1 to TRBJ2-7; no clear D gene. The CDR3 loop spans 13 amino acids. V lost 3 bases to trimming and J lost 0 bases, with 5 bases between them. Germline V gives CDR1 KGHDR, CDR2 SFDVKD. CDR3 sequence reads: CATSDSASYEQYF. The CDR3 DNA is TGTGCCACCAGTGATAGCGCCTCCTACGAGCAGTACTTC.

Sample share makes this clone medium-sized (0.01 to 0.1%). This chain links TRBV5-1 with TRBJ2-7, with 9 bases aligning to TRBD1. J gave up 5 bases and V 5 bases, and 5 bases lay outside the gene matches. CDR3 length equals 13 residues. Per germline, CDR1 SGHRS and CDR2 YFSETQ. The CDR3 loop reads CASRGTGRNEQYF. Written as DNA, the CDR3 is TGCGCCAGCAGAGGGACAGGGCGGAACGAGCAGTACTTC.

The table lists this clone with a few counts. CDR3: CASSATSGRNEQFF. Here the CDR3 DNA reads TGTGCCAGCAGCGCAACTAGCGGGAGGAATGAGCAGTTCTTC. The V and J genes are TRBV11-3 and TRBJ2-1; 12 bases map to TRBD2. CDR1 and CDR2 from the germline V gene are SGHNT and YENEEA. The CDR3 is 14 amino acids. V gave up 5 bases and J gave up 7 bases; unmatched junction bases: 3.

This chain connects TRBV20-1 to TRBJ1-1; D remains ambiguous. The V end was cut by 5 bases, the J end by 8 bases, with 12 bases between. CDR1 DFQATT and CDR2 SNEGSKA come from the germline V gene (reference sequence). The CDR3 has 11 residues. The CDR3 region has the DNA TGCAGTGCTGACACGACCGTCGAAGCTTTCTTT. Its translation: CSADTTVEAFF.

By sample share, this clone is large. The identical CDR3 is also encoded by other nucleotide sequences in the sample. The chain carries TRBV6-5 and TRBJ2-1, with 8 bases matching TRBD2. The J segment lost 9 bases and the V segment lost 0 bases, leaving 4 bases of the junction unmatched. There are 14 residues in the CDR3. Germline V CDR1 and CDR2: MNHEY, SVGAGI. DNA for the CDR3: TGTGCCAGCAGTTACTCGGCCGGGGGGGGTGAGCAGTTCTTC. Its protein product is CASSYSAGGGEQFF.

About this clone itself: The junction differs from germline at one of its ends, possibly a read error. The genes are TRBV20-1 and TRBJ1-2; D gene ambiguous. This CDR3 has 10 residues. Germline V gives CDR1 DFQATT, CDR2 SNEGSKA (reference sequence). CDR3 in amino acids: CSSSCYGYTF. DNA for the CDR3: TGCAGTTCTAGCTGCTATGGCTACACCTTC.

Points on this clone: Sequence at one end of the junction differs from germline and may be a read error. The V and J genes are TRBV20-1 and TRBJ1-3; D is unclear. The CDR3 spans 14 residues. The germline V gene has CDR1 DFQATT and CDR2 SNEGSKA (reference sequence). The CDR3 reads CSARSGGNGNTIYF. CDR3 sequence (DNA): TGCAGCGCTAGATCGGGAGGAAATGGAAACACCATATATTTT.

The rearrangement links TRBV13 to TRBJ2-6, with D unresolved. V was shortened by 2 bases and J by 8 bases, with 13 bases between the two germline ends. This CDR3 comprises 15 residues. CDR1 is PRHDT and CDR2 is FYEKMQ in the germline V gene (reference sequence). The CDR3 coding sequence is TGTGCCAGCAGCTTATTGATCGGTGAGACCAACGTCCTGACTTTC. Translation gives CASSLLIGETNVLTF.

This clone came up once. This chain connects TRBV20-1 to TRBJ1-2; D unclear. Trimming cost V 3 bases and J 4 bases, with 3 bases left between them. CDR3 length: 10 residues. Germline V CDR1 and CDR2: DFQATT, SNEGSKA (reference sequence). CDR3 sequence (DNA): TGCAGTGCTAGCTTCTATGGCTACACCTTC. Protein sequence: CSASFYGYTF.

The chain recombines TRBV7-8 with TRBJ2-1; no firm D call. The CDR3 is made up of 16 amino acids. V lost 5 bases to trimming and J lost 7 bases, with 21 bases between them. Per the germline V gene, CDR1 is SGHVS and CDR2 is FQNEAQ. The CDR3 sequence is CASSPPDVLRRNEQFF. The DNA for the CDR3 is TGTGCCAGCAGCCCCCCCGATGTTCTTAGACGGAATGAGCAGTTCTTC.

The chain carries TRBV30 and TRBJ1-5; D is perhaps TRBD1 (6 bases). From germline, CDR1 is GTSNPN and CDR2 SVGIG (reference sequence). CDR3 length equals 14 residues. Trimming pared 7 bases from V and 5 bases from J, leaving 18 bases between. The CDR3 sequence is CAFSTGTNYQPQHF. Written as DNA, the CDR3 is TGTGCCTTTTCGACCGGGACAAATTATCAGCCCCAGCATTTT.

In DNA, the CDR3 is TGTGCCAGTTTAATCCAGGGCGAAAATCTCTTTTTT. It is translated as CASLIQGENLFF. This chain links TRBV19 with TRBJ1-4; maybe TRBD1 (5 bases). The CDR3 covers 12 residues. The ends were cut back, 8 bases at V and 17 bases at J, with 21 bases in the middle. The germline gives CDR1 LNHDA, CDR2 SQIVND (reference sequence). The full variable domain, completed using reference TRBV19 and TRBJ1-4, is DGGITQSPKYLFRKEGQNVTLSCEQNLNHDAMYWYRQDPGQGLRLIYYSQIVNDFQKGDIAEGYSVSREKKESFPLTVTSAQKNPTAFYLCASLIQGENLFFGSGTQLSVL.

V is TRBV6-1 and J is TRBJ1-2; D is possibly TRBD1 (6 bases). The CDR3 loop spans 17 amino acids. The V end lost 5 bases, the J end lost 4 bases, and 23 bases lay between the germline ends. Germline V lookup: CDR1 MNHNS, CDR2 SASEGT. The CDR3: CASSLWTAFSSPYGYTF. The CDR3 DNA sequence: TGTGCCAGCAGTCTATGGACAGCTTTCTCCTCTCCCTATGGCTACACCTTC.

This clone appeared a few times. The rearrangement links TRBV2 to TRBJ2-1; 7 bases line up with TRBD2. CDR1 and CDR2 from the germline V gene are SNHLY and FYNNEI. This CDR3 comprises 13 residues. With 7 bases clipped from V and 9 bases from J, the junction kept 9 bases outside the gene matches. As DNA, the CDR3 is TGTGCCAGCAATCATCGGGAGGTAGCTGAGCAGTTCTTC. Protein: CASNHREVAEQFF. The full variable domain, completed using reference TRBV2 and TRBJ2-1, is EPEVTQTPSHQVTQMGQEVILRCVPISNHLYFYWYRQILGQKVEFLVSFYNNEISEKSEIFDDQFSVERPDGSNFTLKIRSTKLEDSAMYFCASNHREVAEQFFGPGTRLTVL.

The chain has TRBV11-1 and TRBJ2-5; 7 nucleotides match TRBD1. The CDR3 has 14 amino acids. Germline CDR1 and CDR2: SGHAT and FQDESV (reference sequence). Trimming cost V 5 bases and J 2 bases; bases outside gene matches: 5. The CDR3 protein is CASSVRGRQETQYF. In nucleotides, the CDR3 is TGTGCCAGCAGCGTGAGGGGGCGGCAAGAGACCCAGTACTTC.

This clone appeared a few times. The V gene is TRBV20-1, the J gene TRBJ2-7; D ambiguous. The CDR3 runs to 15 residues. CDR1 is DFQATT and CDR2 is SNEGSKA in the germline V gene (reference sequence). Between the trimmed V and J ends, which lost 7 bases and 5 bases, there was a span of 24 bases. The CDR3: CSVVPLRHGVNEQYF. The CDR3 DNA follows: TGCAGTGTCGTACCCCTTAGACATGGAGTGAACGAGCAGTACTTC.

The CDR3 bases are TGTGCCAGCAGCATCGGACAGGGACAGACCCAGTACTTC. This gives the protein CASSIGQGQTQYF. V is TRBV6-1 and J is TRBJ2-5, with 8 nucleotides matching TRBD1. Germline values: CDR1 MNHNS, CDR2 SASEGT. The trim removed 6 bases at V and 6 bases at J, leaving 6 bases unmatched. The CDR3 has 13 residues.

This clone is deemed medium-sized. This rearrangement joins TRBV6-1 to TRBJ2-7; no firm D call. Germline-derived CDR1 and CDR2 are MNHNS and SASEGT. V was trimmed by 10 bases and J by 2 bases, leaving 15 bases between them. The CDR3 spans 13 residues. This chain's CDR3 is CAILDDTPYEQYF. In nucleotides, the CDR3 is TGTGCCATCCTCGATGACACACCCTACGAGCAGTACTTC.

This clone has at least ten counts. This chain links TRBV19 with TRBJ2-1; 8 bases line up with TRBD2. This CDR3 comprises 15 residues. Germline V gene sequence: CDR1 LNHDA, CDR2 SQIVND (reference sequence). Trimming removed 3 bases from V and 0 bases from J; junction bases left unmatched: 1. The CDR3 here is CASSMSGSSYNEQFF. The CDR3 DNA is TGTGCCAGTAGTATGAGCGGGAGCTCCTACAATGAGCAGTTCTTC.

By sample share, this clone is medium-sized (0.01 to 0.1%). CDR3 sequence (DNA): TGTGCCAGCAGCTTAGATCCCGAAAGCTCCTACGAGCAGTACTTC. Its protein product is CASSLDPESSYEQYF. V is TRBV7-2 and J is TRBJ2-7; no clear D. Germline CDR1 reads SGHTA; CDR2 reads FQGNSA. Trimming took 1 base from V and 0 from J, leaving 10 bases between them. The CDR3 runs 15 residues.

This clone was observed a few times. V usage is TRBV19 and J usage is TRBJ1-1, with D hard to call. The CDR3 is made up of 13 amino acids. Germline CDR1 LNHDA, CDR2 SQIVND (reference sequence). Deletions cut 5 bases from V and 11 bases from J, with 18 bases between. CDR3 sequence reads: CASSPTDRLRAFF. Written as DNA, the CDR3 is TGTGCCAGTAGTCCTACCGACCGCCTCCGGGCTTTCTTT.

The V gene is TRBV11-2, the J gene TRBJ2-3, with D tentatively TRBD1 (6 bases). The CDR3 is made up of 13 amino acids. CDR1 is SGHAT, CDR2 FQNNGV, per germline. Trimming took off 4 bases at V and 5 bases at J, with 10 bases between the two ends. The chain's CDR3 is CASSWAGVDTQYF. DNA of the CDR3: TGTGCCAGCAGCTGGGCAGGGGTAGATACGCAGTATTTT.

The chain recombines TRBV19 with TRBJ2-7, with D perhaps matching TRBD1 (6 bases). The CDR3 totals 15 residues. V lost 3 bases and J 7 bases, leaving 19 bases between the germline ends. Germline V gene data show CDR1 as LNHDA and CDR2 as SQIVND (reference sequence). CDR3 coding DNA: TGTGCCAGTAGTATTGGGGACACGATCTCGGAGGAGCAGTACTTC. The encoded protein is CASSIGDTISEEQYF.

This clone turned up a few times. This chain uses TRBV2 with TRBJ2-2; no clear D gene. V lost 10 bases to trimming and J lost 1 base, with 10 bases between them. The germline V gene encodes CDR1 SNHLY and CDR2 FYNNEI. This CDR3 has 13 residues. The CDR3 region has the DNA TGTGCCACTTCCGCACTGAACACCGGGGAGCTGTTTTTT. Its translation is CATSALNTGELFF.

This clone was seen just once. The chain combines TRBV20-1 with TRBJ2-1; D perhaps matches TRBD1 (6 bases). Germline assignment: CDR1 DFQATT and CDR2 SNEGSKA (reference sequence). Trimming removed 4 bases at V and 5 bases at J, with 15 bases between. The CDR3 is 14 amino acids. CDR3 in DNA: TGCAGTGCTATAGATGGGACATTTAACAATGAGCAGTTCTTC. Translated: CSAIDGTFNNEQFF.

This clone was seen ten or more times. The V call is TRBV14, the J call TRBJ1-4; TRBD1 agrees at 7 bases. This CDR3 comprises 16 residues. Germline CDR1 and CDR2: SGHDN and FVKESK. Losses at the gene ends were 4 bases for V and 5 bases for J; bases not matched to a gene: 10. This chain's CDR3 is CASSLTGGTENEKLFF. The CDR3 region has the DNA TGTGCCAGCAGCCTGACTGGGGGGACAGAAAATGAAAAACTGTTTTTT.

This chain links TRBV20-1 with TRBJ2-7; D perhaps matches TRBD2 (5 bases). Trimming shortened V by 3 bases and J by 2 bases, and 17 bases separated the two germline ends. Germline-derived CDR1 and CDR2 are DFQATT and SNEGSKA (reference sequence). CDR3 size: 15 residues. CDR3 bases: TGCAGTGCTAGCCCGTTTAGCGCGAGGACCTACGAGCAGTACTTC. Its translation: CSASPFSARTYEQYF.